Described below is a single T cell receptor beta chain sequence and its context. These data originate in a study of T cells in Graves' hyperthyroidism and ophthalmopathy. From RNA transcripts, TCR beta CDR3 regions were amplified. The study used the HTBI primer set for a first-round RT-PCR of the TCR CDR3. One entry per CDR3 protein, called by TCRdb with MiXCR from the multiplex PCR reads. This sample has 450,000 to 650,000 distinct CDR3 sequences, with more than 20% found just once. Germline V gene sequence: CDR1 SGDLS, CDR2 YYNGEE. The CDR3 spans 16 residues. The V gene lost 3 bases and the J gene lost 4 bases, with 16 bases spanning the gap.

This TCR was recovered from a man between 18 and 35 years old with Graves' hyperthyroidism. Source material: blood. The V call is TRBV9, the J call TRBJ2-2; D assignment may be TRBD1 or TRBD2 (6 bases each). The CDR3 nucleotides are TGTGCCAGCAGCGGGGGGGCACAGGGCCCCACCGGGGAGCTGTTTTTT. Its protein product is CASSGGAQGPTGELFF.